This T cell receptor beta chain stems from a study of a mutant IDH1 vaccine in newly diagnosed glioma (dated by TCRdb to the early 2020s). For context, the study as a whole: Across visits V03 through V10, patients got a total of eight vaccinations, given in weeks 1, 3, 5, 7, 11, 15, 19 and 23. Vaccination was initiated 4-6 weeks after radiotherapy alone, or concurrently with temozolomide cycles in the chemotherapy-containing groups. Of the roughly 31 treated patients, about 60% were male and approximately 38% were female, and the mean age was 40.4 years. Before enrollment, patients had received standard therapy of radiotherapy alone, temozolomide alone, or radiochemotherapy with temozolomide; most received the combination. Peripheral blood was drawn at six visits: V03 (baseline), V05, V07, V10, V12 and V13. Longitudinal TCRB deep sequencing was done for 25 treated patients, wherever samples were available for exploratory analyses.

In the germline V gene, CDR1 corresponds to SGDLS and CDR2 to YYNGEE. V lost 3 bases and J lost 7 bases; the stretch between them is 16 bases long. The CDR3 sequence holds 15 residues, the cysteine and phenylalanine included. Only the CDR3 region is kept as DNA, spanning 45 bases read in frame from base 1. Turning to this clone: Its binding antigen is unknown. No much larger clone is present one base from it, and per-base qualities are unavailable.

Broader findings and caveats from the paper: Availability determined which PBMC samples were chosen for TCRB deep sequencing. It was noted by the authors that analyses of patient blood samples could not be reproduced owing to sample limitations. No apparent relationship was observed between pseudoprogression and alterations in the top peripheral T cell clonotypes detected by TCRB sequencing. Vaccine-induced immune responses across multiple MHC alleles were detected in 93.3% of patients.

This sample's time point label indicates: week 5, during vaccination. Each vaccine dose was 300 ug of a 20-mer mutant IDH1 peptide in Montanide, given subcutaneously with topical imiquimod. Donors had newly diagnosed WHO grade 3 or 4 IDH1-mutant astrocytomas with loss of nuclear ATRX. The samples were drawn from NOA16, a multicentre, single-arm, open-label phase I trial in Germany that tested a mutant IDH1 peptide vaccine in humans for the first time. Genomic DNA for TCRB sequencing was isolated from EDTA blood with the DNeasy Blood and Tissue Kit. Library construction relied on the immunoSEQ multiplex PCR assay. The hsTCRB Kit was used according to the manufacturer's protocol to amplify rearranged TCR beta chain sequences. An Illumina MiSeq was used to sequence the TCRB libraries. In the original analysis: Demultiplexing, trimming and gene mapping were performed with the kit vendor's proprietary platform. Here the immuneACCESS table is served through TCRdb, limited to in-frame sequences with V and J called. Missing clones are a known gap in these copies; in checked studies unresolved V genes cover under half, and the rest lacks a known reason. V and J calls and clone size are those listed in that table; D and trimming were worked out from the DNA. This sample lists more than 55,000 clones; 70% to 85% were detected once. The top ten clones comprise 3.1% of the sample.

The TCR was taken from a woman aged 18-35 years with glioma. Some clones in this sample may be carry-over from other donors' samples. Sequenced here: PBMCs, sampled from a glioma patient whose treatment included an IDH1 peptide vaccine. Recombination connected TRBV9 to TRBJ1-4; TRBD1 is perhaps the D gene, given 5 matching bases. The nucleotides read TGTGCCAGCAGCGACAGGACTCACCAGGGTGAAAAACTGTTTTTT. This sequence encodes CASSDRTHQGEKLFF. Full variable domain (CDR3 extended with the reference TRBV9 and TRBJ1-4 proteins): DSGVTQTPKHLITATGQRVTLRCSPRSGDLSVYWYQQSLDQGLQFLIQYYNGEERAKGNILERFSAQQFPDLHSELNLSSLELGDSALYFCASSDRTHQGEKLFFGSGTQLSVL.